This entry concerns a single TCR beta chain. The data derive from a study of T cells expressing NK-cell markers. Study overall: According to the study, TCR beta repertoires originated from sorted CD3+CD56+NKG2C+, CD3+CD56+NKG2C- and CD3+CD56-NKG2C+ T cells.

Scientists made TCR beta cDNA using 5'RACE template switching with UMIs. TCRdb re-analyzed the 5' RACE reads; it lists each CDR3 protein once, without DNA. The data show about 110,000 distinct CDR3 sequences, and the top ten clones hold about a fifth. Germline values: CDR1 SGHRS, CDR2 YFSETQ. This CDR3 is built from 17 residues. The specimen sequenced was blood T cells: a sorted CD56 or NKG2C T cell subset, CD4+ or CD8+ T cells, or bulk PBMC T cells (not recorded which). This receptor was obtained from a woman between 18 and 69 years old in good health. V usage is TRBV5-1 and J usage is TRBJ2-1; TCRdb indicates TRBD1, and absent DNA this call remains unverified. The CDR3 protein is CASSWTLGGEGYNEQFF.